A selection of T cell receptor beta chains follows, all from one sample in a study of T cell responses to AZD1222 COVID-19 vaccine. The method was immunoSEQ multiplex PCR; TCRdb's version includes in-frame clones alone and lacks a portion of them. The sample has more than 70,000 clones; about 85% are singletons. The sequencing here drew on peripheral blood, taken 28 days after the second AZD1222 dose. The receptor set was obtained from an adult who received the AZD1222 COVID-19 vaccine. CDR3s include the opening cysteine and the closing phenylalanine or tryptophan. The order of the fields is J gene, clone size, D gene, V gene, CDR3 DNA, CDR3 protein. The D gene is left open where the match is weak. Clone size appears in some rows only: once, few, many, or a class for an expanded clone.

TRBJ2-3 . TRBD2 TRBV3-1/TRBV3-2 TGTGCCAGCAGCCGGGGACTAGCGGGAGTTCACACAGATACGCAGTATTTT CASSRGLAGVHTDTQYF
TRBJ2-6 once . TRBV19 TGTGCCAGCAATGACAGGTTTGGCTCTGGGGCCAACGTCCTGACTTTC CASNDRFGSGANVLTF
TRBJ1-1 . TRBD1 TRBV25-1 TGTGCCAGCAGTGACCGGGACAGGGTGAACACTGAAGCTTTCTTT CASSDRDRVNTEAFF
TRBJ2-5 . . TRBV6-5 TGTGCCACGGAAGGAAATATTGAGACCCAGTACTTC CATEGNIETQYF
TRBJ2-1 . TRBD2 TRBV9 TGTGCCAGCAGCACCAGGACTAGCGGGACCAATGAGCAGTTCTTC CASSTRTSGTNEQFF
TRBJ1-5 . . TRBV7-9 TGTGCCAGCAGCTTAGCGCAGGATCAGCCCCAGCATTTT CASSLAQDQPQHF
TRBJ1-2 . . TRBV5-1 TGCGCCAGCAGCTTGGGGGACGGGATTTATGGCTACACCTTC CASSLGDGIYGYTF
TRBJ1-4 . . TRBV5-5 TGTGCCAGCAGCCTGACCGGGGGCGCTAATGAAAAACTGTTTTTT CASSLTGGANEKLFF
TRBJ2-5 . . TRBV14 TGTGCCAGCAGCAGCCGCGGGGTCTGGTTAGAGACCCAGTACTTC CASSSRGVWLETQYF
TRBJ2-3 . . TRBV5-1 TGCGCCAGCAGACCCGGCCCCCCCGATACGCAGTATTTT CASRPGPPDTQYF
TRBJ2-5 . . TRBV5-1 TGCGCCAGCAGCTTGGGGCAGGGGTACCAAGAGACCCAGTACTTC CASSLGQGYQETQYF
TRBJ2-1 . TRBD1 TRBV10-3 TGTGCCATCGGGACAGGTCTTAGCTCCTACAATGAGCAGTTCTTC CAIGTGLSSYNEQFF
TRBJ1-2 few . TRBV28 TGTGCCAGCAGTTCTCTCAGGGTCGGCTACACCTTC CASSSLRVGYTF
TRBJ2-3 once . TRBV4-1 TGCGCCAGCAGCCCTTTTGCCCGAGATACGCAGTATTTT CASSPFARDTQYF
TRBJ1-2 . . TRBV2 TGTGCCAGCATTATCCTACAGGGCAACTATGGCTACACCTTC CASIILQGNYGYTF
TRBJ1-6 . . TRBV5-6 TGTGCCAGCACCCCGCAGGGTTATAATTCACCCCTCCACTTT CASTPQGYNSPLHF
TRBJ2-7 . . TRBV7-2 TGTGCCAGCAGCTTAGGGGGGGGCGGCACCTACGAGCAGTACTTC CASSLGGGGTYEQYF
TRBJ2-1 . TRBD2 TRBV11-1 TGTGCCAGCAGCGCCGGGACTAGCGGGTCTAATGAGCAGTTCTTC CASSAGTSGSNEQFF
TRBJ2-6 . . TRBV7-8 TGTGCCAGCAGCAAACCGGGACTGGGCTCTGGGGCCAACGTCCTGACTTTC CASSKPGLGSGANVLTF
TRBJ1-6 . . TRBV14 TGTGCCAGCAGCCAAGCGAGAGGGTCACCCCTCCACTTT CASSQARGSPLHF
TRBJ2-1 . TRBD1 TRBV4-2 TGTGCCAGCAGCGGTCCCTGGACAGGGGTCAATGAGCAGTTCTTC CASSGPWTGVNEQFF
TRBJ2-1 . TRBD2 TRBV11-2 TGTGCCAGCAGCCACACTAGCGGGGCAACAAATGAGCAGTTCTTC CASSHTSGATNEQFF
TRBJ2-3 few . TRBV19 TGTGCCAGTAGTGGTGGGGCTGAAGATACGCAGTATTTT CASSGGAEDTQYF
TRBJ1-6 . . TRBV7-2 TGTGCCAGCAGCTTAAATAGGGCCGATAATTCACCCCTCCACTTT CASSLNRADNSPLHF
TRBJ1-5 . . TRBV18 TGTGCCAGCTCACCCACCCCGGGAGCAGGAGGCGGCAATCAGCCCCAGCATTTT CASSPTPGAGGGNQPQHF
TRBJ1-2 few . TRBV19 TGTGCCAGTAGTATAAAGAGTGGGAACTATGGCTACACCTTC CASSIKSGNYGYTF
TRBJ1-3 . . TRBV10-3 TGTGCCATCAGTGATGTTCGGGGGAGGGACACCATATATTTT CAISDVRGRDTIYF
TRBJ2-2 . TRBD2 TRBV18 TGTGCCAGCTCACCCAGACTAGCTACTAACACCGGGGAGCTGTTTTTT CASSPRLATNTGELFF
TRBJ1-5 . . TRBV18 TGTGCCAGCTCACCAATCGGCACTTATAGCAATCAGCCCCAGCATTTT CASSPIGTYSNQPQHF
TRBJ1-2 . TRBD1 TRBV27 TGTGCCAGCAGTGACTACAGGGGTGGCTACACCTTC CASSDYRGGYTF
TRBJ2-7 . . TRBV30 TGTGCCTGGAGTGTACTAGGGGGAGGGCAGTACTTC CAWSVLGGGQYF
TRBJ1-5 . . TRBV9 TGTGCCAGCCCGGGACGGACCCTTTGGCCCCAGCATTTT CASPGRTLWPQHF
TRBJ2-1 . . TRBV9 TGTGCCAGCAGCGTAGACCTCGGGGGCGGGAGAAGCTACAATGAGCAGTTCTTC CASSVDLGGGRSYNEQFF
TRBJ1-4 . . TRBV7-6 TGTGCCAGCAGCTCTCAACAGGGATCTAATGAAAAACTGTTTTTT CASSSQQGSNEKLFF
TRBJ1-5 . TRBD1 TRBV28 TGTGCCAGCAGTTTAGGGGACAGGGCCACGCGGCCCCAGCATTTT CASSLGDRATRPQHF
TRBJ1-2 . . TRBV4-3 TGCGCCAGCAGCCAGTCAAACTATGGCTACACCTTC CASSQSNYGYTF
TRBJ1-2 . . TRBV2 TGTGCCAGCAGTGAACAGGGAACCTTGGCACGCTACACCTTC CASSEQGTLARYTF
TRBJ2-5 . . TRBV30 TGTGCCTGGAGTGTACGCCAAGAGACCCAGTACTTC CAWSVRQETQYF
TRBJ1-3 once . TRBV3-1/TRBV3-2 TGTGCCAGCAGCCAAGGGCGCCGCGTAAACTCTGGAAACACCATATATTTT CASSQGRRVNSGNTIYF
TRBJ2-7 once TRBD1 TRBV7-9 TGTGCCAGCAGCCCCAGGGGGACCCTCTCCTACGAGCAGTACTTC CASSPRGTLSYEQYF
TRBJ2-7 . . TRBV27 TGTGCCAGCGCCGACTCGGACAGCCTGAACTACGAGCAGTACTTC CASADSDSLNYEQYF
TRBJ2-7 . . TRBV18 TGTGCCAGCTCACCCCAATCCTACGAGCAGTACTTC CASSPQSYEQYF
TRBJ2-3 . . TRBV4-2 TGTGCCAGCAGCCATGAGGGGGGTAGCACAGATACGCAGTATTTT CASSHEGGSTDTQYF
TRBJ1-5 . . TRBV18 TGTGCCAGCTCACCGGGGACACACGGCAATCAGCCCCAGCATTTT CASSPGTHGNQPQHF
TRBJ1-3 . TRBD1 TRBV4-1 TGCGCCAGCAGCCATCCTCAGGGGGCCGCTGGAAACACCATATATTTT CASSHPQGAAGNTIYF